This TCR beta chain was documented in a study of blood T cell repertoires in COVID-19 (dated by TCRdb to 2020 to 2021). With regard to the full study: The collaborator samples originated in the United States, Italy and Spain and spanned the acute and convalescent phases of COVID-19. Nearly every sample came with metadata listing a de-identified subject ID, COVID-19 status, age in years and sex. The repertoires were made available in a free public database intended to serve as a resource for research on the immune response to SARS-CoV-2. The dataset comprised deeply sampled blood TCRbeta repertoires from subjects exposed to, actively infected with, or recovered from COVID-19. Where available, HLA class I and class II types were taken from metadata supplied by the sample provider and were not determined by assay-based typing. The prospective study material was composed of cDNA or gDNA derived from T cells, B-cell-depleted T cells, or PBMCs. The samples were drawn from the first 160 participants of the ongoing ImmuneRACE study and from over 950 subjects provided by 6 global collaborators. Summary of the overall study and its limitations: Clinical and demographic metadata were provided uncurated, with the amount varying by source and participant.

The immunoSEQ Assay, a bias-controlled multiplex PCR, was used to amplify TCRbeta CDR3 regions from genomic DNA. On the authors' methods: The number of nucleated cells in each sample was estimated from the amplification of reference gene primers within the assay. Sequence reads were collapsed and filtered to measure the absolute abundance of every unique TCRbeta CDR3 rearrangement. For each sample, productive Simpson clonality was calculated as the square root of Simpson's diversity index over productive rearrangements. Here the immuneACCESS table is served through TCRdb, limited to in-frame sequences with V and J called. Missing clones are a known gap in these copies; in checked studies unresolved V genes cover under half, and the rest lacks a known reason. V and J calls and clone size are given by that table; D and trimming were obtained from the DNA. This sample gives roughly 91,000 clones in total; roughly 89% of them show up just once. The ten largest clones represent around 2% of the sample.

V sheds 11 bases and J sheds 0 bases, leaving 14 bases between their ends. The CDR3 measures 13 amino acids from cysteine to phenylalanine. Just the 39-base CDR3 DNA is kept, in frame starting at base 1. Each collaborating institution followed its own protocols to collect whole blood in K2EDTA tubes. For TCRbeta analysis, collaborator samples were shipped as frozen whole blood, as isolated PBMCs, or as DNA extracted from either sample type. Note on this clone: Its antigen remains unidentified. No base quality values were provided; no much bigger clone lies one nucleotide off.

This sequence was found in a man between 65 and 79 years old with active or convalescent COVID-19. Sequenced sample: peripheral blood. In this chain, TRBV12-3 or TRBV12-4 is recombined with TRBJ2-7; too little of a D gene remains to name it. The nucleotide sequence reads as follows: TGTGCCGCAACCATGGGCCCCTCCTACGAGCAGTACTTC. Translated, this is CAATMGPSYEQYF.